A selection of T cell receptor beta chains follows, all from one sample in a study of T cell changes during pregnancy in multiple sclerosis. Repertoires were generated with immunoSEQ multiplex PCR, while TCRdb's copy carries only in-frame clones and drops some. The sample yields 40,000 to 55,000 clones, roughly 90% seen once. Sequencing used CD4+ T cells from peripheral blood mononuclear cells, obtained in the third trimester of pregnancy. The receptor source for this set is a female donor with multiple sclerosis, enrolled in a pregnancy study. The CDR3 runs from the conserved cysteine through the conserved F or W. A D gene is named only where the DNA matches it firmly. Clone sizes are given selectively: once, few, many, or a class where the clone is expanded.

size: -; D: -; V: TRBV13; J: TRBJ2-1; CDR3: CASSSPTLPNHEQFF; DNA: TGTGCCAGCAGCTCACCTACCCTCCCGAACCATGAGCAGTTCTTC
size: -; D: TRBD1; V: TRBV6-6; J: TRBJ1-4; CDR3: CASRKQGNNEKLFF; DNA: TGTGCCAGCAGGAAACAGGGGAATAATGAAAAACTGTTTTTT
size: -; D: -; V: TRBV6-1; J: TRBJ2-5; CDR3: CASSGTTPQETQYF; DNA: TGTGCCAGCAGTGGGACAACTCCTCAAGAGACCCAGTACTTC
size: once; D: TRBD2; V: TRBV5-5; J: TRBJ2-7; CDR3: CASSLGAGGSPEQYF; DNA: TGTGCCAGCAGCTTGGGTGCGGGAGGTTCTCCCGAGCAGTACTTC
size: -; D: -; V: TRBV10-3; J: TRBJ1-5; CDR3: CASRDSPSTQPQHF; DNA: TGTGCCTCCAGGGACTCTCCCAGCACTCAGCCCCAGCATTTT
size: once; D: TRBD2; V: TRBV7-3; J: TRBJ2-3; CDR3: CASSSSPQSGGITDTQYF; DNA: TGTGCCAGCAGCTCCAGCCCCCAATCGGGAGGAATCACAGATACGCAGTATTTT
size: -; D: TRBD1; V: TRBV4-2; J: TRBJ1-2; CDR3: CASSQGRGQSGGYTF; DNA: TGTGCCAGCAGCCAAGGCAGGGGGCAGTCGGGTGGCTACACCTTC
size: -; D: -; V: TRBV11-3; J: TRBJ2-1; CDR3: CASSFTFAGSSYNEQFF; DNA: TGTGCCAGCAGCTTTACTTTCGCGGGTAGCTCCTACAATGAGCAGTTCTTC
size: -; D: -; V: TRBV28; J: TRBJ2-3; CDR3: CASSSGSTDTQYF; DNA: TGTGCCAGCAGTAGCGGGAGCACAGATACGCAGTATTTT
size: -; D: TRBD2; V: TRBV5-1; J: TRBJ2-7; CDR3: CASSSSPITSGRAVYEQYF; DNA: TGCGCCAGCAGCTCCTCCCCAATAACTAGCGGGAGGGCCGTCTACGAGCAGTACTTC
size: -; D: TRBD1; V: TRBV19; J: TRBJ2-7; CDR3: CASSQPGQTYEQYF; DNA: TGTGCCAGTAGTCAACCGGGACAGACCTACGAGCAGTACTTC
size: once; D: TRBD2; V: TRBV7-3; J: TRBJ2-3; CDR3: CASSLGLAGDTQYF; DNA: TGTGCCAGCAGCCTAGGACTAGCGGGAGATACGCAGTATTTT
size: -; D: TRBD1; V: TRBV25-1; J: TRBJ1-2; CDR3: CASSYDTVRTGGYGYTF; DNA: TGTGCCAGCAGTTACGATACCGTCAGGACAGGGGGCTATGGCTACACCTTC
size: -; D: -; V: TRBV28; J: TRBJ2-7; CDR3: CASSRRGGRRETPSYEQYF; DNA: TGTGCCAGCAGTCGACGAGGGGGGAGGCGGGAGACACCTTCCTACGAGCAGTACTTC
size: -; D: -; V: TRBV29-1; J: TRBJ2-7; CDR3: CSVGQGTSEQYF; DNA: TGCAGCGTTGGTCAGGGTACATCCGAGCAGTACTTC
size: -; D: TRBD2; V: TRBV9; J: TRBJ2-3; CDR3: CASSVAGVGDTQYF; DNA: TGTGCCAGCAGCGTCGCGGGAGTCGGGGATACGCAGTATTTT
size: -; D: TRBD2; V: TRBV7-2; J: TRBJ2-3; CDR3: CASRLGGRAGTDTQYF; DNA: TGTGCCAGCAGACTCGGGGGGAGGGCTGGCACAGATACGCAGTATTTT
size: -; D: -; V: TRBV5-8; J: TRBJ1-3; CDR3: CASSARVLSGNTIYF; DNA: TGTGCCAGCAGCGCCCGAGTCCTCTCTGGAAACACCATATATTTT
size: -; D: TRBD2; V: TRBV7-9; J: TRBJ2-5; CDR3: CASSPNSGTGGETQYF; DNA: TGTGCCAGCAGCCCGAATAGCGGGACTGGTGGAGAGACCCAGTACTTC
size: -; D: TRBD2; V: TRBV6-1; J: TRBJ2-1; CDR3: CASSARDYGVNEQFF; DNA: TGTGCCAGCAGTGCGAGGGACTACGGGGTTAATGAGCAGTTCTTC
size: -; D: -; V: TRBV18; J: TRBJ1-1; CDR3: CASSPNTGSLEAFF; DNA: TGTGCCAGCTCACCTAACACAGGGTCCCTTGAAGCTTTCTTT
size: -; D: -; V: TRBV5-1; J: TRBJ2-1; CDR3: CASSLESSGYNEQFF; DNA: TGCGCCAGCAGCTTGGAAAGTAGCGGCTACAATGAGCAGTTCTTC
size: few; D: -; V: TRBV7-9; J: TRBJ1-1; CDR3: CASSLAANTEAFF; DNA: TGTGCCAGCAGCTTAGCAGCGAACACTGAAGCTTTCTTT
size: -; D: TRBD2; V: TRBV29-1; J: TRBJ2-3; CDR3: CTISGGGRSTDTQYF; DNA: TGCACCATCTCCGGGGGGGGGAGGAGCACAGATACGCAGTATTTT
size: -; D: -; V: TRBV14; J: TRBJ1-1; CDR3: CASSQDGRVGAVTEAFF; DNA: TGTGCCAGCAGCCAAGATGGTAGGGTGGGAGCGGTCACTGAAGCTTTCTTT
size: -; D: TRBD2; V: TRBV6-6; J: TRBJ2-1; CDR3: CASSQTSGRIDEQFF; DNA: TGTGCCAGCAGTCAGACTAGCGGGAGAATCGATGAGCAGTTCTTC
size: -; D: TRBD2; V: TRBV28; J: TRBJ2-7; CDR3: CASGSAGVPVDEQYF; DNA: TGTGCCAGCGGCTCGGCGGGAGTACCCGTGGACGAGCAGTACTTC